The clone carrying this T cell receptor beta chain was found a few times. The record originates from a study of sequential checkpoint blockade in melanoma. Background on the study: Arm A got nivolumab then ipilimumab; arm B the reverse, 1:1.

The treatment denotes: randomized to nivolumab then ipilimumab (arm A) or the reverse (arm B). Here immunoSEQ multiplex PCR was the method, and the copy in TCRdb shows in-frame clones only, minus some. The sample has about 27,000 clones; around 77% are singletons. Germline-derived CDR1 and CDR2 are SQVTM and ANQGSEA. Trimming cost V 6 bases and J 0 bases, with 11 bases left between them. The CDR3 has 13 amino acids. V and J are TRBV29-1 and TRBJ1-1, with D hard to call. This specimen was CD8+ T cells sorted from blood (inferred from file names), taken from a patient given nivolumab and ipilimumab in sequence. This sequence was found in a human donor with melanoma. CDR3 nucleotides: TGCAGCGTCCTGACACCCCTGAACACTGAAGCTTTCTTT. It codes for CSVLTPLNTEAFF. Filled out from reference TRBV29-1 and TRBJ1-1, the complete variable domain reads SAVISQKPSRDICQRGTSLTIQCQVDSQVTMMFWYRQQPGQSLTLIATANQGSEATYESGFVIDKFPISRPNLTFSTLTVSNMSPEDSSIYLCSVLTPLNTEAFFGQGTRLTVV.